This T cell receptor beta chain was recorded in a study of blood T cells in healthy people across ages (dated by TCRdb to the mid-2010s). At the level of the whole study: Template switching captured roughly one uniquely barcoded TCR beta cDNA molecule per two T cells in model experiments. To avoid experimental bias, donors of different ages were randomly spread across the sequencing lanes. Using the same blood draw, the study looked at two additional independent replicas of 1 million unique cDNA reads for two donors, one aged 18 to 30 and the other aged 80 or older. Donors were grouped into four age groups: young (average roughly 15 years), middle-aged (39), aged (about 60) and long-lived (approximately 81). To track age-related changes in TCR beta repertoire diversity, the study relied on deep sequencing normalized with unique cDNA molecular identifiers.

Taken from the germline V gene (reference sequence), the CDR1 and CDR2 loops are SGHNT and YYREEE. Taken from cysteine to phenylalanine, the CDR3 has 16 residues. Here the CDR3 DNA is all that survives: 48 bases in frame from base 1. The roughly 39 donors, aged about 6 to 95 years, were systemically healthy Caucasian individuals from Russia. Each donor gave 8.5 to 10 milliliters of peripheral blood, collected into EDTA-treated Vacutainer tubes. Ficoll-Paque density-gradient centrifugation was used to isolate PBMCs, with at least 6.5 million per sample. Total RNA was extracted from PBMCs with Trizol reagent, with at least 5.5 micrograms obtained per sample. For every donor, flow cytometry on a PBMC aliquot measured the percentage of naive CD45RAhigh/CD27high T cells. Comment on this clonotype: Its target antigen remains unknown. A junction boundary mismatches the germline segment, possibly from a read error.

Receptors were amplified or captured by 5' RACE. Instrument on record: Illumina HiSeq 2500. A second PCR of 7 to 11 cycles was run with a J-beta primer mix and a sample-barcoded 5' primer. A template-switch 5' adaptor carrying 12 random nucleotides introduced a unique molecular identifier onto each TCR beta cDNA molecule. Each sample yielded at least 2.5 million CDR3-containing paired-end reads. All of the RNA was converted into first-strand cDNA using the Mint cDNA synthesis kit, with a TRBC-specific oligonucleotide serving as the primer. Following uracil-DNA glycosylase treatment, a first 18-cycle PCR with universal primers M1SS and BC2_uni_R was performed on all cDNA. In the original analysis: For normalization, 1 million high-quality reads, each with a distinct molecular identifier, were randomly selected from each sample. Instead of being binned into consensus sequences, reads that shared molecular identifiers were thrown out. CDR3 identification, clonotype clustering and error correction used MiTCR with a Q25 quality threshold and the strictest error-elimination algorithm. A nonparametric unseen species model with Euler transformation was used to estimate a lower bound on total TCR beta diversity. Using fastp trimming at Q25 and MiXCR clonotype assembly, TCRdb reanalyzed the public sequencing data and kept in-frame beta chains. One record per CDR3 amino acid sequence lists the most common genes and DNA. None of the V and J calls come from the authors' own analysis; TCRdb made them. This sample has fewer than 2,000,000 distinct CDR3 sequences in its table, and around 36% of those were observed once. Together, the top ten hold roughly 10% of the sample.

General study outcomes and caveats: The CMV infection status of donors was not known, potentially confounding age-related changes in expanded clonotypes. A strong correlation was found between observed TCR beta diversity and the percentage of naive T cells measured by flow cytometry. Compared with the aged group, more naive CD4+ T cells, fewer expanded clones and increased TCR diversity were shown by the long-lived group, suggesting age selection. Estimates of total diversity based on one million sequenced T cells were considered lower bounds and underestimates. Because profiling used bulk unsorted PBMCs, naive and antigen-experienced compartments could not be compared conclusively. Observed TCR beta diversity per million T cells fell roughly linearly with age, and a significant reduction was already apparent by age roughly 40.

Here the chain combines TRBV5-4 and TRBJ2-7; 7 junctional bases match TRBD2. The receptor was derived from a woman under 40 in good health. The material sequenced was blood. The bases are TGTGCCGGCAGCTTTGGGGGGGGGATTACGACTACCGAGCAGTACTTC. It is translated as CAGSFGGGITTTEQYF. The CDR3, completed at both ends by the reference TRBV5-4 and TRBJ2-7 genes, gives the full variable domain ETGVTQSPTHLIKTRGQQVTLRCSSQSGHNTVSWYQQALGQGPQFIFQYYREEENGRGNFPPRFSGLQFPNYSSELNVNALELDDSALYLCAGSFGGGITTTEQYFGPGTRLTVT.